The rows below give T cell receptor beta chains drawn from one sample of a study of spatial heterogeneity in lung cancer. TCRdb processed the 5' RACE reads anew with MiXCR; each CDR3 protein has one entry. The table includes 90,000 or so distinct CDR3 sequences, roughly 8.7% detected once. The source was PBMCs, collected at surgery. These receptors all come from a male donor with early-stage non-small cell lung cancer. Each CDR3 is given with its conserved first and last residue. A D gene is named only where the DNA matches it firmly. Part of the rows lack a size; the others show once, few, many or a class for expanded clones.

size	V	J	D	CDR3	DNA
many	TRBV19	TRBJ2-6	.	CATKLSGANVLTF	TGTGCCACCAAATTGTCTGGGGCCAACGTCCTGACTTTC
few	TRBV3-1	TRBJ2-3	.	CASSQEHSRADTQYF	TGTGCCAGCAGCCAAGAACACAGCCGGGCAGATACGCAGTATTTT
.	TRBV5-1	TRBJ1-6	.	CASGLHSGEPLHF	TGCGCCAGCGGACTCCACTCAGGCGAACCCCTCCACTTT
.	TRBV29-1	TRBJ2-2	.	CSVVDSLNTGELFF	TGCAGCGTTGTCGACAGCCTGAACACCGGGGAGCTGTTTTTT
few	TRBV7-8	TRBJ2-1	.	CASSLRGERTRTHSYNEQFF	TGTGCCAGCAGCCTCAGGGGGGAGCGGACCAGAACCCACTCCTACAATGAGCAGTTCTTC
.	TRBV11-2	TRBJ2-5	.	CASSLGAGIQETQYF	TGTGCCAGCAGCTTAGGGGCGGGGATTCAAGAGACCCAGTACTTC
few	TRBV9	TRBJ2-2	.	CASSPYWGANTGELFF	TGTGCCAGCAGCCCCTACTGGGGAGCGAACACCGGGGAGCTGTTTTTT
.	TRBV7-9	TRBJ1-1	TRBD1	CASSLQGAVNTEAFF	TGTGCCAGCAGCTTACAGGGGGCTGTGAACACTGAAGCTTTCTTT
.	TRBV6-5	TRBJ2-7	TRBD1	CASRPDRSLGQYF	TGTGCCAGCAGGCCGGACAGGAGCCTTGGGCAGTACTTC
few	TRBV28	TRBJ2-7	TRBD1	CASRRTGRHEQYF	TGTGCCAGCAGGAGGACAGGGCGCCACGAGCAGTACTTC
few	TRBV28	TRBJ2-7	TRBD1	CASSGDVNKGTAQLYEQYF	TGTGCCAGCAGTGGCGACGTTAACAAAGGGACAGCGCAACTATACGAGCAGTACTTC
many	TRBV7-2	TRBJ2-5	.	CASSLLGGEETQYF	TGTGCCAGCAGCTTACTCGGCGGAGAAGAGACCCAGTACTTC
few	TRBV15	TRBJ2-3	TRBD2	CATSRLLAGGTDTQYF	TGTGCCACCAGCAGGTTACTAGCGGGGGGCACAGATACGCAGTATTTT
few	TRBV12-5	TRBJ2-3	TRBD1	CASGSSKQGLISTDTQYF	TGTGCTAGTGGTTCCTCAAAACAGGGGCTTATTAGCACAGATACGCAGTATTTT
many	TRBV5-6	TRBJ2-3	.	CASSLPGLEDTQYF	TGTGCCAGCAGCTTGCCGGGATTGGAGGATACGCAGTATTTT
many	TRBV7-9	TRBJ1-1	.	CASSSGSYTEAFF	TGTGCCAGCAGCTCCGGGAGCTACACTGAAGCTTTCTTT
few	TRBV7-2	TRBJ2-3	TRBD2	CASSLRGGRTDTQYF	TGTGCCAGCAGCTTACGGGGGGGCCGCACAGATACGCAGTATTTT
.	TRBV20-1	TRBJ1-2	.	CSATQEGRLGGYTF	TGCAGTGCTACTCAAGAAGGCAGATTGGGCGGCTACACCTTC
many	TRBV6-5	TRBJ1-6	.	CASTVTSGSESPLHF	TGTGCCAGCACAGTTACCTCAGGGTCGGAATCACCCCTCCACTTT
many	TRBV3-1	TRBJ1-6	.	CASSQDVDSPLHF	TGTGCCAGCAGCCAAGACGTGGATTCACCCCTCCACTTT
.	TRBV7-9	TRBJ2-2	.	CASSPPGQTNTGELFF	TGTGCCAGCAGCCCCCCAGGGCAGACAAACACCGGGGAGCTGTTTTTT
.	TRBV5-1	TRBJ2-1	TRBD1	CASSIHGTGGVDEQFF	TGCGCCAGCAGCATACATGGGACAGGGGGCGTCGATGAGCAGTTCTTC
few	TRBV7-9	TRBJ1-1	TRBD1	CASSRAGTGNSEAFF	TGTGCCAGCAGCCGTGCCGGGACAGGGAATAGTGAAGCTTTCTTT
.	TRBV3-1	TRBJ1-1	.	CASRRGVTEAFF	TGTGCCAGCAGGAGAGGGGTCACTGAAGCTTTCTTT
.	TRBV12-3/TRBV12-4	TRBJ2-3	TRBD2	CASSLGLAGAFNTQYF	TGTGCCAGCAGTCTCGGGCTAGCGGGGGCGTTTAATACGCAGTATTTT
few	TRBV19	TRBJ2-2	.	CASTRLDTGELFF	TGTGCCAGTACCAGACTAGACACCGGGGAGCTGTTTTTT
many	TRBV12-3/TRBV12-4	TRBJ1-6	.	CASSSQLTWDSPLHF	TGTGCCAGCAGTTCACAGCTAACTTGGGATTCACCCCTCCACTTT
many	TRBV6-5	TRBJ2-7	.	CASSYRGQPTYEQYF	TGTGCCAGCAGTTACCGGGGGCAACCTACCTACGAGCAGTACTTC
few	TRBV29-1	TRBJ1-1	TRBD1	CSVTGGGNPGTEAFF	TGCAGCGTAACAGGGGGCGGGAACCCGGGGACTGAAGCTTTCTTT
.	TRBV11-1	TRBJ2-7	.	CASSLGEDGEQYF	TGTGCCAGCAGCTTAGGGGAAGACGGCGAGCAGTACTTC
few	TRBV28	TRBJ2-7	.	CASSFSSTYEQYF	TGTGCCAGCAGTTTTTCCTCAACCTACGAGCAGTACTTC